This T cell receptor beta chain was recovered during a study of monozygotic twins with inflammatory bowel disease. Each donor had about 2.5 ml of blood drawn. The CDR3 loop spans 15 amino acids. Per the germline V gene, CDR1 is KGHDR and CDR2 is SFDVKD. TCRdb derives one entry per CDR3 protein from the 5' RACE reads, leaving out DNA. In total, the table holds more than 350,000 distinct CDR3 sequences. Source material: blood. The chain has TRBV24-1 and TRBJ2-3; there is no DNA to check the TCRdb D call of TRBD2. The TCR was taken from a human donor with ulcerative colitis or Crohn's disease, or a healthy co-twin of an affected twin (not recorded which). This CDR3 reads CATSDLGPSTDTQYF.